The following is a TCR beta chain sequence with its context. This sample stems from a study of blood T cell repertoires in COVID-19. Across the whole study: The United States, Italy and Spain were the sources of the acute and convalescent COVID-19 samples. PBMCs, B-cell-depleted T cells, or T cells provided the cDNA or gDNA that made up the material.

CDR1 and CDR2 from the germline V gene are SGHRS and YFSETQ. This CDR3 is built from 14 residues. Trimming removed 0 bases from V and 4 bases from J, with 10 bases in between. Per the study methods: By means of reference gene primer amplification, nucleated cell counts were estimated. Assay: immunoSEQ multiplex PCR; the TCRdb copy retains only in-frame clones and omits some. D and trimming come from the DNA, and the V and J calls and clone size come from that table. Among more than 25,000 clones listed, 80% to 90% were seen once. The rearrangement joins TRBV5-1 to TRBJ1-1; no firm D call. The sequence came from an older man with acute or convalescent COVID-19. Sequenced sample: peripheral blood. Written as DNA, the CDR3 is TGCGCCAGCAGCTTGGCCGGGGAATCCACTGAAGCTTTCTTT. Its translation: CASSLAGESTEAFF.